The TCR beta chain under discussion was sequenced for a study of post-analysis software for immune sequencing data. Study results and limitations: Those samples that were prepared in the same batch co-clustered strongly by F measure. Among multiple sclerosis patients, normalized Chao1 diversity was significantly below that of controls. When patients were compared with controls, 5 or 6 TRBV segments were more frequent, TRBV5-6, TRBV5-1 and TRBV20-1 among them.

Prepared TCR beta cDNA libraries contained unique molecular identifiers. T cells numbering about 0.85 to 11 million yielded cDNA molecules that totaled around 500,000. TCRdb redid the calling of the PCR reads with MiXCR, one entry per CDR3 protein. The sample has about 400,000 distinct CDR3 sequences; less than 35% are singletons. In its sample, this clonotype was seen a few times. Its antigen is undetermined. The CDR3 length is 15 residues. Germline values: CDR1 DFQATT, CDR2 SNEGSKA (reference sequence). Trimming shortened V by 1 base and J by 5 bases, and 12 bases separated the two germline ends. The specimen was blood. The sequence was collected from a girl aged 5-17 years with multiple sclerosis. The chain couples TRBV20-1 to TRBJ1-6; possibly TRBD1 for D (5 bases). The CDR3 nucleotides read TGCAGTGCTAGAGTTCCAGGGTCTGATAATTCACCCCTCCACTTT. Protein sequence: CSARVPGSDNSPLHF.